These T cell receptor beta chains were read from a single sample in a study of blood T cell repertoires in COVID-19. Assay used: immunoSEQ multiplex PCR; TCRdb lists only in-frame clones, some missing. Of around 250,000 clones detected, over 80% appear once; the ten largest clones hold about 3.4%. Sequenced: PBMCs or T cells enriched from blood (not recorded which). The receptors come from a middle-aged woman who had been exposed to COVID-19. The CDR3 runs from the conserved cysteine through the conserved F or W. Fields, in order: D gene, clone size, V gene, J gene, CDR3 protein, CDR3 DNA. A D gene is named only where the DNA matches it firmly. Rows give clone size only sometimes, using once, few, many, or a class for an expanded clone.

>TRBD1|-|TRBV12-5|TRBJ1-5
CASGLRDRGLGQPQHF
TGTGCTAGTGGTTTGAGGGACAGGGGGTTAGGACAGCCCCAGCATTTT
>TRBD2|-|TRBV9|TRBJ2-3
CASSETSGGADTQYF
TGTGCCAGCAGCGAAACTAGCGGGGGGGCTGATACGCAGTATTTT
>TRBD1|once|TRBV7-9|TRBJ1-4
CASSFPGGAGEKLFF
TGTGCCAGCAGCTTCCCAGGGGGCGCGGGTGAAAAACTGTTTTTT
>-|-|TRBV15|TRBJ2-2
CATSGGTEAVRELFF
TGTGCCACCAGCGGGGGGACCGAGGCTGTAAGGGAGCTGTTTTTT
>-|-|TRBV5-4|TRBJ1-2
CASRSAGRNYGYTF
TGTGCCAGCAGGTCCGCGGGGCGGAACTATGGCTACACCTTC
>-|-|TRBV29-1|TRBJ1-5
CSVDRRQPQHF
TGCAGCGTTGACAGGAGGCAGCCCCAGCATTTT
>TRBD2|-|TRBV14|TRBJ2-1
CASSQAGGRGEQFF
TGTGCCAGCAGCCAAGCGGGGGGGCGAGGTGAGCAGTTCTTC
>-|once|TRBV3-1/TRBV3-2|TRBJ1-5
CASSQDRGQPQHF
TGTGCCAGCAGCCAAGATCGGGGTCAGCCCCAGCATTTT
>-|-|TRBV3-1/TRBV3-2|TRBJ1-2
CASSPGGEYGYTF
TGTGCCAGCAGCCCCGGAGGGGAGTATGGCTACACCTTC
>TRBD1|-|TRBV11-3|TRBJ1-2
CASSLNDRVLNYGYTF
TGTGCCAGCAGCCTCAACGACAGGGTACTCAACTATGGCTACACCTTC
>-|-|TRBV7-9|TRBJ1-4
CASSQTTSLGGNEKLFF
TGTGCCAGCAGCCAGACCACGTCCTTGGGGGGAAATGAAAAACTGTTTTTT
>-|-|TRBV2|TRBJ1-1
CASSYRALNTEAFF
TGTGCCAGCAGTTACAGGGCCCTGAACACTGAAGCTTTCTTT
>-|-|TRBV5-1|TRBJ2-1
CASSLGATLEQFF
TGCGCCAGCAGCTTGGGGGCGACGTTGGAGCAGTTCTTC
>-|-|TRBV7-3|TRBJ1-5
CASSLLSGQPQHF
TGTGCCAGCAGCTTATTATCAGGTCAGCCCCAGCATTTT
>TRBD1|-|TRBV6-1|TRBJ1-2
CASSEQGVYGYTF
TGTGCCAGCAGTGAACAGGGGGTATATGGCTACACCTTC
>TRBD1|-|TRBV29-1|TRBJ2-3
CSVVPGQGGLTDTQYF
TGCAGCGTGGTCCCGGGACAGGGCGGGTTAACAGATACGCAGTATTTT
>-|once|TRBV6-2/TRBV6-3|TRBJ2-7
CASSYSSYGTYEQYF
TGTGCCAGCAGTTACTCGTCGTACGGTACCTACGAGCAGTACTTC
>TRBD1|-|TRBV10-2|TRBJ2-7
CASSELWTGFDEQYF
TGCGCCAGCAGTGAGTTGTGGACAGGGTTCGACGAGCAGTACTTC
>-|-|TRBV4-3|TRBJ1-1
CASSHTGYRTEAFF
TGCGCCAGCAGCCATACAGGGTACCGCACTGAAGCTTTCTTT
>-|-|TRBV19|TRBJ1-1
CASTPSWRALNTEAFF
TGTGCCAGTACCCCCTCTTGGCGGGCCCTGAACACTGAAGCTTTCTTT
>TRBD1|-|TRBV10-3|TRBJ2-7
CATAGQVAYEQYF
TGTGCCACCGCCGGACAGGTCGCCTACGAGCAGTACTTC
>TRBD1|few|TRBV28|TRBJ1-2
CASSGQGLYGYTF
TGTGCCAGCAGCGGACAGGGGCTCTATGGCTACACCTTC
>-|-|TRBV5-4|TRBJ2-7
CASSFSYSYEQYF
TGTGCCAGCAGCTTCTCTTACTCCTACGAGCAGTACTTC
>TRBD1|-|TRBV30|TRBJ1-6
CAWAGTALLHYNSPLHF
TGTGCCTGGGCCGGGACAGCTCTTCTACACTATAATTCACCCCTCCACTTT
>TRBD2|once|TRBV25-1|TRBJ2-3
CASKSGRTTDTQYF
TGTGCCAGCAAGAGCGGGAGGACCACAGATACGCAGTATTTT
>TRBD1|-|TRBV6-5|TRBJ1-5
CASSYPGTGGGQPQHF
TGTGCCAGCAGTTATCCCGGGACAGGGGGCGGTCAGCCCCAGCATTTT
>TRBD2|-|TRBV25-1|TRBJ2-5
CASSFTGGRETQYF
TGTGCCAGCAGTTTCACGGGAGGCCGCGAGACCCAGTACTTC
>TRBD1|-|TRBV19|TRBJ1-6
CASSVRQGARNSPLHF
TGTGCCAGTAGTGTCCGACAGGGGGCTAGGAATTCACCCCTCCACTTT